What follows are 5 T cell receptor beta chains derived from one specimen sequenced in a study of breast tumors, draining lymph nodes, adjacent tissues. TCRdb recomputed calls from the multiplex PCR reads with MiXCR, one row per CDR3 protein. The profile shows approximately 210,000 distinct CDR3 sequences, approximately 29% of them singletons. The lymph nodes were axillary draining lymph nodes from breast cancer patients. Sequencing was performed on axillary lymph node tissue. These receptors were taken from a female donor with breast cancer. Some clones in this sample may be carry-over from other donors' samples.

This clonotype was seen repeatedly, ten times or more. The chain links TRBV19 to TRBJ1-6; 7 bases map to TRBD1. V was clipped by 9 bases and J by 3 bases; unmatched bases: 20. The CDR3 is 19 amino acids. Germline lookup yields CDR1 LNHDA and CDR2 SQIVND (reference sequence). CDR3 loop: CASHKTTGPSEGYNSPLHF. The CDR3 DNA sequence: TGTGCCAGCCACAAGACGACAGGGCCGTCGGAGGGCTATAATTCACCCCTCCACTTT.

As regards this clonotype: A read error may explain this, as a much larger clone is one base away. The conserved closing phenylalanine or tryptophan is absent in this CDR3, likely reflecting a read error. The chain has TRBV7-6 and TRBJ2-5; no reliable D call. The CDR3 runs 14 residues. Germline values: CDR1 SGHVS, CDR2 FNYEAQ. The CDR3 loop is CASSGAGRQEAQYL. Here the CDR3 DNA reads TGTGCCAGCAGCGGAGCCGGGCGGCAAGAGGCCCAGTACCTC.

This clonotype was detected many times. The V call is TRBV5-1, the J call TRBJ1-3; the D is unclear. The CDR3 contains 17 residues. Trimming took 0 bases from V and 0 from J, leaving 13 bases between them. Germline-derived CDR1 and CDR2 are SGHRS and YFSETQ. CDR3 DNA sequence: TGCGCCAGCAGCTTGGGAGAATTACTAAGCTCTGGAAACACCATATATTTT. This encodes CASSLGELLSSGNTIYF.

This clonotype has a count of ten or more. This chain connects TRBV20-1 to TRBJ1-6, with no clear D. The CDR3 loop spans 13 amino acids. CDR1 DFQATT and CDR2 SNEGSKA come from the germline V gene (reference sequence). V gave up 3 bases and J gave up 6 bases, with 9 bases separating them. The chain's CDR3 is CSARQEINSPLHF. The DNA of the CDR3 is TGCAGTGCTAGGCAGGAGATTAATTCACCCCTCCACTTT.

This clonotype came up many times. This chain joins TRBV11-2 and TRBJ2-5; maybe TRBD2 (5 bases). Germline V gives CDR1 SGHAT, CDR2 FQNNGV. Between the trimmed V and J ends, which lost 3 bases and 8 bases, there was a span of 13 bases. The CDR3 consists of 13 residues. The CDR3 reads CASSFRTPATQYF. CDR3 nucleotide sequence: TGTGCCAGCAGCTTCCGGACTCCTGCCACCCAGTACTTC.